Below are 25 T cell receptor beta chains sequenced from a single sample in a study of graft-versus-host responses after intestinal transplantation. Profiled with immunoSEQ multiplex PCR; TCRdb holds only in-frame clones, not every one. The table lists some 8,700 clones, 30% to 40% of them singletons. The specimen comprised alloreactive CD4+ T cells from a mixed lymphocyte reaction culture, sampled before intestinal transplant. Subset denoted: CFSE-low proliferating T cells sorted from approximately six-day pre-transplant mixed lymphocyte reaction (GvH or HvG direction). The receptor source for this set is a human patient who received an intestinal transplant.

In its sample, this clone is medium-sized. CDR3 amino acids: CASRAGTVNTGELFF. The DNA of the CDR3 is TGTGCCAGTCGAGCCGGGACAGTGAACACCGGGGAGCTGTTTTTT. The V gene is TRBV19, the J gene TRBJ2-2; 7 bases match TRBD1. V shed 8 bases, J shed 1 base, and the junction held 7 bases outside the gene matches. CDR3 length equals 15 residues. In germline, CDR1 is LNHDA, CDR2 SQIVND (reference sequence).

The J gene is TRBJ1-5, the V gene TRBV28; a possible D gene is TRBD1 (5 bases). Germline V lookup: CDR1 MDHEN, CDR2 SYDVKM. This CDR3 is 17 amino acids long. The V end lost 4 bases, the J end lost 4 bases, and 20 bases lay between the germline ends. The CDR3 DNA reads TGTGCCAGCAGTTCACCAAGTTGGGGGAGGGTTAATCAGCCCCAGCATTTT. It specifies CASSSPSWGRVNQPQHF.

V gene TRBV11-2 combines with J gene TRBJ2-7, with 11 positions matching TRBD2. The V gene's germline CDR1 is SGHAT and CDR2 FQNNGV. V dropped 1 base and J dropped 12; count of bases not matched to a gene: 5. The CDR3 contains 13 residues. As DNA, the CDR3 is TGTGCCAGCAGCTTAGGACTAGCGGGAATCCCGTACTTC. As protein: CASSLGLAGIPYF.

This clone counts as medium-sized. V is TRBV2 and J is TRBJ2-2; 9 bases are a match to TRBD2. Losses at the gene ends were 1 base for V and 4 bases for J; bases not matched to a gene: 4. Germline-derived CDR1 and CDR2 are SNHLY and FYNNEI. The CDR3 length is 16 residues. This CDR3 reads CASSEVAGGSTGELFF. Here the CDR3 DNA reads TGTGCCAGCAGTGAAGTGGCGGGAGGGTCCACCGGGGAGCTGTTTTTT.

This chain joins TRBV28 and TRBJ1-6, with 11 positions matching TRBD1. The CDR3 contains 15 residues. V shed 6 bases and J 8 bases; nucleotides not matched to a gene: 6. In germline, CDR1 is MDHEN, CDR2 SYDVKM. The CDR3 nucleotides are TGTGCCAGCAGGCCGGGACAGGGGGTTTATTCACCCCTCCACTTT. This encodes CASRPGQGVYSPLHF.

This clone has just a few counts. V gene TRBV19 combines with J gene TRBJ2-7; D uncertain. The V end was cut by 4 bases, the J end by 3 bases, with 13 bases between. This CDR3 is built from 14 residues. Germline CDR1 reads LNHDA; CDR2 reads SQIVND (reference sequence). In nucleotides, the CDR3 is TGTGCCAGTAGTACGAGCCCTAATTTCTACGAGCAGTACTTC. The encoded protein is CASSTSPNFYEQYF.

This clone has only a few counts. The genes are TRBV7-2 and TRBJ2-3; D might be TRBD2 (6 bases). Germline V CDR1 and CDR2: SGHTA, FQGNSA. The CDR3 runs 14 residues. Deletions cut 3 bases from V and 4 bases from J, with 11 bases between. This CDR3 reads CASSFGGAADTQYF. As DNA, the CDR3 is TGTGCCAGCAGCTTCGGCGGGGCGGCAGATACGCAGTATTTT.

The V gene is TRBV30, the J gene TRBJ1-2, with D possibly matching TRBD1 (6 bases). The CDR3 runs 11 residues. Trimming stripped 6 bases from V and 8 bases from J, with 13 bases between. CDR1 GTSNPN and CDR2 SVGIG come from the germline V gene (reference sequence). For the CDR3, the DNA is TGTGCCTGCCAACAGGGCATGGGCTACACCTTC. Its protein product is CACQQGMGYTF.

This chain joins TRBV18 and TRBJ2-7; 8 bases are shared with TRBD2. In germline, CDR1 is KGHSH, CDR2 LQKENI. The CDR3 spans 15 residues. V lost 2 bases to trimming and J lost 0 bases; unmatched junction nucleotides: 3. The CDR3 region is CASSPSGGGSYEQYF. DNA of the CDR3: TGTGCCAGCTCACCATCGGGAGGGGGCTCCTACGAGCAGTACTTC.

Only a few counts were recorded for this clone. This sequence joins TRBV5-5 and TRBJ2-7, with D possibly being TRBD1 (5 bases). From germline, CDR1 is SGHKS and CDR2 YYEKEE (reference sequence). With 2 bases removed from V and 6 bases from J, the gap between germline ends came to 21 bases. The CDR3 is made up of 16 amino acids. The CDR3 DNA follows: TGTGCCAGCAGCTTAGGGGCCACATCTCGGATGGGCGAGCAGTACTTC. This sequence encodes CASSLGATSRMGEQYF. Drawing the rest from reference TRBV5-5 and TRBJ2-7, the complete variable domain is DAGVTQSPTHLIKTRGQQVTLRCSPISGHKSVSWYQQVLGQGPQFIFQYYEKEERGRGNFPDRFSARQFPNYSSELNVNALLLGDSALYLCASSLGATSRMGEQYFGPGTRLTVT.

V usage is TRBV5-6 and J usage is TRBJ2-7, with D perhaps matching TRBD1 (5 bases). The CDR3 consists of 15 residues. V lost 3 bases and J 4 bases, leaving 17 bases between the germline ends. From germline, CDR1 is SGHDT and CDR2 YYEEEE. CDR3 loop: CASSSQNRFQYEQYF. The DNA for the CDR3 is TGTGCCAGCAGCTCCCAGAACAGGTTTCAATACGAGCAGTACTTC.

The chain joins TRBV9 to TRBJ1-4, with 7 bases that match TRBD1. Germline V lookup: CDR1 SGDLS, CDR2 YYNGEE. CDR3 length: 15 amino acids. V shed 4 bases and J 8 bases; nucleotides not matched to a gene: 11. The CDR3 spells CASSPWTGGGEKLFF. DNA for the CDR3: TGTGCCAGCAGCCCTTGGACAGGAGGGGGGGAAAAACTGTTTTTT.

The V gene is TRBV11-2, the J gene TRBJ2-3; tentatively, D is TRBD2 (6 bases). Germline V lookup: CDR1 SGHAT, CDR2 FQNNGV. The CDR3 contains 16 residues. The V gene lost 1 base and the J gene lost 6 bases, with 17 bases spanning the gap. The CDR3 DNA reads TGTGCCAGCAGCTTAGGGGTGGGAGGAGTCACCGATACGCAGTATTTT. This gives the protein CASSLGVGGVTDTQYF.

V and J are TRBV7-9 and TRBJ1-2; D is uncertain. Per germline, CDR1 SEHNR and CDR2 FQNEAQ (reference sequence). Trimming took 5 bases from V and 4 from J, leaving 14 bases between them. This CDR3 region has 14 residues. Written as DNA, the CDR3 is TGTGCCAGCAGCCCCAACGGGATGGGCTATGGCTACACCTTC. This codes for CASSPNGMGYGYTF.

The chain employs TRBV5-4 and TRBJ2-5; tentatively, D is TRBD2 (7 bases). Per germline, CDR1 SGHNT and CDR2 YYREEE (reference sequence). This CDR3 contains 15 residues. The germline V and J ends were trimmed by 5 bases and 5 bases, with 19 bases remaining between them. CDR3 in amino acids: CASRGGVGGQETQYF. The CDR3 nucleotides are TGTGCCAGCAGGGGCGGCGTCGGGGGGCAGGAGACCCAGTACTTC.

The rearrangement uses TRBV4-2 and TRBJ2-7, with 8 bases matching TRBD2. CDR1 is LGHNA and CDR2 is YNFKEQ in the germline V gene. V gave up 3 bases and J gave up 1 base; unmatched junction bases: 5. This CDR3 region has 15 residues. CDR3 amino acids: CASSQPGRDSYEQYF. The CDR3 nucleotides are TGTGCCAGCAGCCAGCCCGGGAGGGATTCCTACGAGCAGTACTTC.

The V call is TRBV6-5, the J call TRBJ2-6, with D hard to call. Trimming shortened V by 5 bases and J by 0 bases, and 8 bases separated the two germline ends. CDR1 and CDR2 from the germline V gene are MNHEY and SVGAGI. There are 15 residues in the CDR3. CDR3 in amino acids: CASSGRTSGANVLTF. CDR3 nucleotides: TGTGCCAGCAGTGGGCGAACCTCTGGGGCCAACGTCCTGACTTTC.

J is TRBJ2-7 and V is TRBV28; TRBD1 might be the D (5 bases). The CDR3 spans 14 residues. Trimming left V 2 bases short and J 5 bases short, with 13 bases between. The V gene's germline CDR1 is MDHEN and CDR2 SYDVKM. DNA for the CDR3: TGTGCCAGCAGTTTAGTGCAGGGTAAGGACGAGCAGTACTTC. Translation: CASSLVQGKDEQYF.

This rearrangement joins TRBV6-6 to TRBJ2-7, with 11 nucleotides matching TRBD2. The CDR3 loop spans 15 amino acids. Germline trimming cut 7 bases from V and 2 bases from J; bases unmatched to any gene: 7. Germline V lookup: CDR1 MNHNY, CDR2 SVGAGI (reference sequence). CDR3: CASKPGTSGAYEQYF. The DNA for the CDR3 is TGTGCCAGCAAACCCGGGACTAGCGGCGCCTACGAGCAGTACTTC.

This clone is classed as medium-sized (0.01 to 0.1%). The rearrangement links TRBV6-1 to TRBJ1-2, with 7 nucleotides matching TRBD1. V was clipped by 1 base and J by 7 bases; unmatched bases: 9. Germline loops: CDR1 MNHNS, CDR2 SASEGT. The CDR3 length is 15 residues. The CDR3 DNA is TGTGCCAGCAGTGAAGTAGGAGTGGCAGGGGGTGGCTACACCTTC. Translation gives CASSEVGVAGGGYTF.

This clone was seen a few times. The chain carries TRBV7-9 and TRBJ2-7; 7 bases align to TRBD2. Per the germline V gene, CDR1 is SEHNR and CDR2 is FQNEAQ (reference sequence). With 6 bases clipped from V and 1 base from J, the junction kept 6 bases outside the gene matches. The CDR3 loop spans 14 amino acids. The chain's CDR3 is CASRSTSESYEQYF. The CDR3, as DNA: TGTGCCAGCAGGTCCACTAGCGAATCCTACGAGCAGTACTTC.

This clone qualifies as medium-sized (0.01 to 0.1%). The chain has TRBV6-6 and TRBJ2-7; 8 bases fit TRBD2. The CDR3 is 15 amino acids. The V and J ends lost 2 bases and 0 bases, in that order; junction bases with no gene match: 3. Germline-derived CDR1 and CDR2 are MNHNY and SVGAGI (reference sequence). As DNA, the CDR3 is TGTGCCAGCAGTTACCAAGCGGGGGCCTCCTACGAGCAGTACTTC. This codes for CASSYQAGASYEQYF.

This clone appeared a few times. This rearrangement joins TRBV6-4 to TRBJ1-1, with 9 bases that match TRBD1. The CDR3 runs to 16 residues. Unmatched junction bases numbered 8, after V lost 2 bases and J lost 4 bases. Germline-derived CDR1 and CDR2 are MRHNA and SNTAGT. CDR3 DNA sequence: TGTGCCAGCAGTGACGGAACAGGGGGCTGGGGCACTGAAGCTTTCTTT. It codes for CASSDGTGGWGTEAFF.

J is TRBJ2-3 and V is TRBV7-9; 10 nucleotides match TRBD2. Germline V gene data show CDR1 as SEHNR and CDR2 as FQNEAQ (reference sequence). With V trimmed by 5 bases and J by 2 bases, 7 bases remained unmatched. The CDR3 has 16 amino acids. CDR3 loop: CASSAGLADPTDTQYF. The CDR3 region has the DNA TGTGCCAGCAGCGCCGGACTAGCGGACCCCACAGATACGCAGTATTTT. Filled out from reference TRBV7-9 and TRBJ2-3, the complete variable domain reads DTGVSQNPRHKITKRGQNVTFRCDPISEHNRLYWYRQTLGQGPEFLTYFQNEAQLEKSRLLSDRFSAERPKGSFSTLEIQRTEQGDSAMYLCASSAGLADPTDTQYFGPGTRLTVL.

The chain uses TRBV5-1 and TRBJ2-2; D gene uncertain. CDR1 is SGHRS, CDR2 YFSETQ, per germline. This CDR3 has 11 residues. The V and J ends lost 1 base and 9 bases respectively, with 4 bases between them. The CDR3 sequence is CASSLSWELFF. The CDR3 nucleotides read TGCGCCAGCAGCTTGTCGTGGGAGCTGTTTTTT.